Sequencing of this T cell receptor beta chain was carried out in a study of cytomegalovirus exposure and HLA in healthy donors. About this clone itself: Antigen specificity is unknown.

Study-level results: More clonal expansion characterized HLA-associated TCR beta chains than equally common others in a later analysis. Researchers reportedly found TCR beta sequences accurately predicted most subjects' HLA-A and HLA-B alleles. As was reported, the classifier diagnosed cytomegalovirus status with high specificity and sensitivity. The study carried out a later analysis of TCR beta sequences. It associated 15,000 to 20,000 of them with specific HLA alleles at a false discovery rate of 0.05.

The CDR3 loop spans 11 amino acids. Trimming cost V 3 bases and J 6 bases, with 6 bases left between them. The germline V gene encodes CDR1 SEHNR and CDR2 FQNEAQ (reference sequence). The PCR was carried out with 60 Vbeta primers and 13 Jbeta primers. TCRdb's table, derived via immunoSEQ multiplex PCR, lists solely in-frame clones and lacks some. The repertoire holds 150,000 to 200,000 clones, with about 70% as singletons. The sequenced material came from PBMCs. V gene TRBV7-9 combines with J gene TRBJ2-7; D not resolved. The receptor comes from a male donor in good health and CMV-seronegative. As DNA, the CDR3 is TGTGCCAGCAGCTTCCGCGGCGAGCAGTACTTC. It encodes CASSFRGEQYF.